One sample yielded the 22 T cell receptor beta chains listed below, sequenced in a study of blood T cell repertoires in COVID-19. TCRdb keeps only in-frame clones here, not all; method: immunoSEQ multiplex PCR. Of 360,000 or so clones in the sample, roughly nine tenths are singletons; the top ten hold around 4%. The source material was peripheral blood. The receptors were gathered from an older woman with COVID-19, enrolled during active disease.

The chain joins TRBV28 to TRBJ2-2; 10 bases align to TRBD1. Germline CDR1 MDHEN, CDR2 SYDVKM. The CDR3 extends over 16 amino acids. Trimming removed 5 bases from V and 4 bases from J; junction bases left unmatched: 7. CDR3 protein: CASSGIRDRGTGELFF. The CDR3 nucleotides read TGTGCCAGCAGTGGTATCCGGGACAGGGGCACCGGGGAGCTGTTTTTT.

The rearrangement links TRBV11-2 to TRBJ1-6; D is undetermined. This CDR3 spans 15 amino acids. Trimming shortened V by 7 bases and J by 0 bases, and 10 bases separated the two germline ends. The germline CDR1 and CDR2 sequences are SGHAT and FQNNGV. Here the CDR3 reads CASTRGNSYNSPLHF. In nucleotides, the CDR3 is TGTGCCAGCACCCGGGGTAACTCCTATAATTCACCCCTCCACTTT.

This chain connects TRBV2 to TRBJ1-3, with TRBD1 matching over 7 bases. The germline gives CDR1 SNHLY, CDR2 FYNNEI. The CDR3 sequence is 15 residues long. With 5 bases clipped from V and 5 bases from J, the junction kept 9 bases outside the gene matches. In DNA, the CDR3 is TGTGCCAGCAGTCGATCGTCAGGGGGGAGAAACACCATATATTTT. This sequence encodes CASSRSSGGRNTIYF.

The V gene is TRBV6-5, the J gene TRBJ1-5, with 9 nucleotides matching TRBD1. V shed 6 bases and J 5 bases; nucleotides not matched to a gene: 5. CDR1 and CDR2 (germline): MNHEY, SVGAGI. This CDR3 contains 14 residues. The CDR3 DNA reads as TGTGCCAGCAGAAACAGGGGGCCCGATCAGCCCCAGCATTTT. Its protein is CASRNRGPDQPQHF.

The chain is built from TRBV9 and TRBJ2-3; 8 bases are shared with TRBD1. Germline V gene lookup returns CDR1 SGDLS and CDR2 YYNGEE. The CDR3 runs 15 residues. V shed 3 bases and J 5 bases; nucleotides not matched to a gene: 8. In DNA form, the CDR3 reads TGTGCCAGCAGCGCTGACGGACAGGGAAAAGATACGCAGTATTTT. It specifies CASSADGQGKDTQYF.

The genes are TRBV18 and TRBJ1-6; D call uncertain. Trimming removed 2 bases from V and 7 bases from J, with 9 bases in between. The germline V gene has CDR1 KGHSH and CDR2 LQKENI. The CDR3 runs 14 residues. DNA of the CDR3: TGTGCCAGCTCACCATCGCGGGAAAATTCACCCCTCCACTTT. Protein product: CASSPSRENSPLHF.

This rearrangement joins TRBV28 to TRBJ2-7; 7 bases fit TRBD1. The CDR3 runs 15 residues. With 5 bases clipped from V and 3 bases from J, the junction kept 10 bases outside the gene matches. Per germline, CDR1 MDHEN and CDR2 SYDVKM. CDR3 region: CASSRAGTADYEQYF. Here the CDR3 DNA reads TGTGCCAGCAGTCGGGCCGGGACAGCTGACTACGAGCAGTACTTC.

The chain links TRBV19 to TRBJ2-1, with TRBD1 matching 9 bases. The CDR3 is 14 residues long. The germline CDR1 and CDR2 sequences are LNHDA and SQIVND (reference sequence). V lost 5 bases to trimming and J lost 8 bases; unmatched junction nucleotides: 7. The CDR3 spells CASSPGQGRDEQFF. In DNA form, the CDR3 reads TGTGCCAGTAGTCCCGGACAGGGGAGGGATGAGCAGTTCTTC.

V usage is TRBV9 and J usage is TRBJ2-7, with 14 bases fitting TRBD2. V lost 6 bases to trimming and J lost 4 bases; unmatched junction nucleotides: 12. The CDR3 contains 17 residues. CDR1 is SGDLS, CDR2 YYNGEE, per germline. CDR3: CASILEGLAGVPYEQYF. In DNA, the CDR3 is TGTGCCAGCATCCTAGAGGGACTAGCGGGGGTCCCTTACGAGCAGTACTTC.

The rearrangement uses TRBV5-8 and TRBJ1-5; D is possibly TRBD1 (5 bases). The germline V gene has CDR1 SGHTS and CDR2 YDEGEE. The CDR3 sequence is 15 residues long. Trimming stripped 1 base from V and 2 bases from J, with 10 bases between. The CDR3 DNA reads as TGTGCCAGCAGCTTGACAGGAGGGGGCAATCAGCCCCAGCATTTT. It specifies CASSLTGGGNQPQHF.

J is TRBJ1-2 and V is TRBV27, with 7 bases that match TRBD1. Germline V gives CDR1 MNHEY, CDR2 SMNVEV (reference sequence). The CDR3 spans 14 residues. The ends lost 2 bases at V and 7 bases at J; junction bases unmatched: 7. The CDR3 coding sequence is TGTGCCAGCAGTTTAATAGGGGGCGATGGTGGCTACACCTTC. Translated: CASSLIGGDGGYTF.

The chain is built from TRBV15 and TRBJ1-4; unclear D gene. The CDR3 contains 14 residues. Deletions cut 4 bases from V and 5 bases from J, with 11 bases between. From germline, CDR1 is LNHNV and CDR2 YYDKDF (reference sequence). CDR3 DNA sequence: TGTGCCACCAGCATCCTTTTGCGGAATGAAAAACTGTTTTTT. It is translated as CATSILLRNEKLFF.

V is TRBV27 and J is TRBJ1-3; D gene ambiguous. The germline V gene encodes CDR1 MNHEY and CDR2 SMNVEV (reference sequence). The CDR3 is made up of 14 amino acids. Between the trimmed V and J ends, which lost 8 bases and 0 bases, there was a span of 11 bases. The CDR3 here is CASERASSGNTIYF. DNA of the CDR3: TGTGCCAGCGAGCGAGCTAGCTCTGGAAACACCATATATTTT.

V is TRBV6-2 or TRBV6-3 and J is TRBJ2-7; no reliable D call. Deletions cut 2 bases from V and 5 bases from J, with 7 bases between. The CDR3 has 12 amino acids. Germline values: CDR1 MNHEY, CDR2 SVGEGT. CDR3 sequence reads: CASSYAAHEQYF. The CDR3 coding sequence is TGTGCCAGCAGTTACGCCGCGCACGAGCAGTACTTC.

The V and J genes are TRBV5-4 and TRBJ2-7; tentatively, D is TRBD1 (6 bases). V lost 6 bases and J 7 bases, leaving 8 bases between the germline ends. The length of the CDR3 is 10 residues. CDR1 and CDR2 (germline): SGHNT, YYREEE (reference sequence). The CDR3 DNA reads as TGTGCCAGCAAAACAGGGGAGCAGTACTTC. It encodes CASKTGEQYF.

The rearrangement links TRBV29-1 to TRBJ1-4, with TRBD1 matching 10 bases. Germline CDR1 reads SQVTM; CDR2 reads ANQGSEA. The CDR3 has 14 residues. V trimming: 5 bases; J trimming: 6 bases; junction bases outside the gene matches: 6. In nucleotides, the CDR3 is TGCAGCGTTTTCGGACAGGGGGGAGATGAAAAACTGTTTTTT. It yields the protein CSVFGQGGDEKLFF.

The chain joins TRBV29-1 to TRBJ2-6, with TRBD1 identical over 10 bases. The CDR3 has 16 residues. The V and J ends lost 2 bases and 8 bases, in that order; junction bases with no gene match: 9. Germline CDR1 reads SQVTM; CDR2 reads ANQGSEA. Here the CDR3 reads CSVEKDRGRSTNVLTF. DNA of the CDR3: TGCAGCGTTGAAAAGGACAGGGGGAGGTCTACCAACGTCCTGACTTTC.

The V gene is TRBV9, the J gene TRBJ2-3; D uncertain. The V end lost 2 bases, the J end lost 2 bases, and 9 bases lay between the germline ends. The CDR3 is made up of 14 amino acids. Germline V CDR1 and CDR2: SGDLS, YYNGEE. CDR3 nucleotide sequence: TGTGCCAGCAGCGTCACGAGGTTCACAGATACGCAGTATTTT. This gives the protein CASSVTRFTDTQYF.

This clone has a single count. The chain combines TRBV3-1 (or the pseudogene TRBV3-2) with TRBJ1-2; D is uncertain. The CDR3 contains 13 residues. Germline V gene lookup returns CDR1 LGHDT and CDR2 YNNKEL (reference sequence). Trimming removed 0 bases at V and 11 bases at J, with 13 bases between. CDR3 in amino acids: CASSQDLVPYYTF. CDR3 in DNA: TGTGCCAGCAGCCAAGACCTGGTGCCCTATTACACCTTC.

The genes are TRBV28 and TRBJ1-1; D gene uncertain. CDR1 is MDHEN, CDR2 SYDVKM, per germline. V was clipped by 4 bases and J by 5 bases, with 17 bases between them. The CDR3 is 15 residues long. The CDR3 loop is CASSSPQVYGTEAFF. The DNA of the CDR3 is TGTGCCAGCAGTTCTCCCCAAGTATACGGGACTGAAGCTTTCTTT.

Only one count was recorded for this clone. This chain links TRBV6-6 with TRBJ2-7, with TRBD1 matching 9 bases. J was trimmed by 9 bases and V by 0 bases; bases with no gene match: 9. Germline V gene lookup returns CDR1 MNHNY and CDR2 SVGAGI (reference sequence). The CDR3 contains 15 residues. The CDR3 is CASSYSGDREYWQYF. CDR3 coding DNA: TGTGCCAGCAGTTACTCGGGGGACAGGGAATATTGGCAGTACTTC.

The CDR3 bases are TGTGCCACCCATATCCGGGGGGTCTCCTACGAGCAGTACTTC. Its translation is CATHIRGVSYEQYF. This chain joins TRBV6-5 and TRBJ2-7; 7 nucleotides match TRBD2. The CDR3 is 14 residues long. V was pared by 10 bases and J by 0 bases, with 9 bases of the junction left unmatched. Looked up from germline, CDR1 is MNHEY and CDR2 is SVGAGI.